These 4 T cell receptor beta chains were sequenced from one sample in a study of cytomegalovirus exposure and HLA in healthy donors. PCR employed 60 Vbeta and 13 Jbeta primers. Libraries were prepared by immunoSEQ multiplex PCR; TCRdb keeps only in-frame clonotypes and omits some of them. The data hold nearly 110,000 clones, with 55% to 85% observed a single time. Material for sequencing was PBMCs. The receptors were sampled from a man aged 25 to 40 in good health and CMV-seronegative.

The genes are TRBV11-1 and TRBJ2-1; D is unresolved. The V end lost 6 bases, the J end lost 6 bases, and 9 bases lay between the germline ends. This CDR3 is built from 12 residues. Germline-derived CDR1 and CDR2 are SGHAT and FQDESV (reference sequence). The CDR3 sequence: CASRADLNEQFF. CDR3 nucleotide sequence: TGTGCCAGCAGGGCCGATCTCAATGAGCAGTTCTTC.

The J gene is TRBJ1-2, the V gene TRBV2, with D perhaps TRBD1 (6 bases). V was clipped by 5 bases and J by 9 bases, with 13 bases between them. CDR1 and CDR2 (germline): SNHLY, FYNNEI. The CDR3 contains 12 residues. In nucleotides, the CDR3 is TGTGCCAGCAGTCAGGGGAGGGGTAGCTACACCTTC. It translates to CASSQGRGSYTF.

Concerning this clone itself: The junction shows a germline mismatch at one end, possibly a read error. The sample holds other DNA sequences that translate to the same CDR3. V is TRBV5-8 and J is TRBJ2-6; TRBD2 might be the D (6 bases). The CDR3 consists of 18 residues. Germline-derived CDR1 and CDR2 are SGHTS and YDEGEE. For the CDR3, the DNA is TGTGCCAGCAGCCCGGGAACTAGGAGGGGCTCTGGGGCCAACGTCCTGACCTTC. Residues: CASSPGTRRGSGANVLTF.

The CDR3 nucleotides are TGTGCCAGCAGTTTCCCCGGGACAGGCCACAATGAGCAGTTCTTC. Translating it yields CASSFPGTGHNEQFF. The chain links TRBV27 to TRBJ2-1, with 8 nucleotides matching TRBD1. The ends lost 3 bases at V and 5 bases at J; junction bases unmatched: 6. This CDR3 region has 15 residues. Germline V gene sequence: CDR1 MNHEY, CDR2 SMNVEV (reference sequence).